Each of the 17 T cell receptor beta chains below was sequenced from the same sample in a study of cytomegalovirus exposure and HLA in healthy donors. 60 Vbeta and 13 Jbeta primers were used in PCR. Using immunoSEQ multiplex PCR, the repertoire was profiled, and TCRdb retains in-frame clones only, with some absent. The data contain about 270,000 clones, under 80% of them singletons. The sequenced sample consisted of PBMCs. These receptor sequences come from a female donor in good health and CMV-seronegative.

The rearrangement uses TRBV30 and TRBJ2-7, with 8 nucleotides matching TRBD1. V was pared by 1 base and J by 6 bases, with 5 bases of the junction left unmatched. This CDR3 region has 13 residues. CDR1 and CDR2 (germline): GTSNPN, SVGIG (reference sequence). CDR3 amino acids: CAWSGQGAGEQYF. CDR3 DNA: TGTGCCTGGAGTGGGCAGGGGGCAGGCGAGCAGTACTTC. The variable domain in full, completed from reference TRBV30 and TRBJ2-7, reads SQTIHQWPATLVQPVGSPLSLECTVEGTSNPNLYWYRQAAGRGLQLLFYSVGIGQISSEVPQNLSASRPQDRQFILSSKKLLLSDSGFYLCAWSGQGAGEQYFGPGTRLTVT.

The CDR3 bases are TGTGCCAGCAGCTCTCCGCGGGGCAGCGGGAGTGTAATAAATACGCAGTATTTT. Translation gives CASSSPRGSGSVINTQYF. The rearrangement joins TRBV7-9 to TRBJ2-3; 8 bases line up with TRBD2. Trimming cost V 4 bases and J 7 bases; bases outside gene matches: 19. CDR1 is SEHNR and CDR2 is FQNEAQ in the germline V gene (reference sequence). The CDR3 has 18 amino acids.

V gene TRBV28 combines with J gene TRBJ1-5, with 7 nucleotides matching TRBD1. The germline gives CDR1 MDHEN, CDR2 SYDVKM. Trimming at V came to 1 base and at J to 4 bases, leaving 1 base not matched to a gene. The CDR3 sequence is 14 residues long. The CDR3 sequence: CASSLSQGNQPQHF. The CDR3 DNA reads TGTGCCAGCAGTTTATCACAGGGGAATCAGCCCCAGCATTTT.

A note on this clone: The same CDR3 also results from other DNA sequences found in this sample. The V and J genes are TRBV19 and TRBJ2-7, with D unresolved. Looked up from germline, CDR1 is LNHDA and CDR2 is SQIVND (reference sequence). V lost 2 bases, J lost 0 bases, and 8 bases lay in between. The CDR3 runs 14 residues. In DNA, the CDR3 is TGTGCCAGTAGTATATCCTCGAGCTCCTACGAGCAGTACTTC. It specifies CASSISSSSYEQYF.

The chain recombines TRBV10-1 with TRBJ2-3, with 7 bases aligning to TRBD2. The CDR3 is 15 amino acids. J was trimmed by 1 base and V by 3 bases; bases with no gene match: 4. Germline-derived CDR1 and CDR2 are WNHNN and SYGVQD (reference sequence). The CDR3 loop is CASSDGLGGTDTQYF. The CDR3 bases are TGCGCCAGCAGTGATGGACTAGGGGGCACAGATACGCAGTATTTT.

The V call is TRBV27, the J call TRBJ1-5; D might be TRBD1 (5 bases). The CDR3 runs 13 residues. Per germline, CDR1 MNHEY and CDR2 SMNVEV (reference sequence). V was pared by 3 bases and J by 4 bases, with 7 bases between. The CDR3 protein is CASSFGGNQPQHF. DNA of the CDR3: TGTGCCAGCAGTTTCGGGGGGAATCAGCCCCAGCATTTT.

This chain connects TRBV5-1 to TRBJ2-7, with 9 positions matching TRBD1. CDR1 and CDR2 from the germline V gene are SGHRS and YFSETQ. The junction had 4 bases not matched to a gene; V was cut back by 5 bases and J by 4 bases. This CDR3 has 13 amino acids. The CDR3 here is CASRSDRGYEQYF. Written as DNA, the CDR3 is TGCGCCAGCAGGTCGGACAGGGGTTACGAGCAGTACTTC.

Remarks on this clone: At one boundary the junction diverges from the germline segment, which might be a read error. J is TRBJ2-5 and V is TRBV2, with 7 bases fitting TRBD1. The CDR3 runs to 16 residues. Germline V gene lookup returns CDR1 SNHLY and CDR2 FYNNEI. DNA for the CDR3: TGTGCCAGCAGAGAAGGACAGGTGGGGATCCAAGAGACCCAGTACTTC. Protein: CASREGQVGIQETQYF.

This clone was seen a handful of times. This sequence joins TRBV25-1 and TRBJ1-4; perhaps TRBD1 as D (6 bases). Germline CDR1 is MGHDK and CDR2 is SYGVNS. The CDR3 has 14 residues. V gave up 3 bases and J gave up 8 bases, with 13 bases separating them. CDR3 sequence: CASSDPWTVEKLFF. In DNA form, the CDR3 reads TGTGCCAGCAGTGATCCATGGACAGTCGAAAAACTGTTTTTT.

This clone was seen a single time. The chain has TRBV5-1 and TRBJ2-1, with D unresolved. There are 13 residues in the CDR3. The V gene lost 5 bases and the J gene lost 4 bases, with 10 bases spanning the gap. Per the germline V gene, CDR1 is SGHRS and CDR2 is YFSETQ. The CDR3 here is CASRYAGYNEQFF. As DNA, the CDR3 is TGCGCCAGCAGATACGCCGGGTACAATGAGCAGTTCTTC.

This chain uses TRBV28 with TRBJ1-3; the D is unclear. Per the germline V gene, CDR1 is MDHEN and CDR2 is SYDVKM. The CDR3 covers 14 residues. The V and J ends lost 5 bases and 5 bases respectively, with 13 bases between them. The CDR3, as DNA: TGTGCCAGCAGTGGACGGGAGCGAAGAAACACCATATATTTT. This sequence encodes CASSGRERRNTIYF.

The CDR3 spells CASSLIFGSGVYNEQFF. CDR3 DNA: TGTGCCAGCAGCTTAATTTTCGGGTCAGGGGTATACAATGAGCAGTTCTTC. The chain joins TRBV11-2 to TRBJ2-1; D is perhaps TRBD1 (6 bases). V was cut by 2 bases and J by 4 bases, with 18 bases left in between. Germline V CDR1 and CDR2: SGHAT, FQNNGV. CDR3 length: 17 amino acids.

This clone was recorded a few times. The rearrangement links TRBV6-5 to TRBJ2-7, with D possibly matching TRBD1 (6 bases). This CDR3 spans 15 amino acids. The germline V gene has CDR1 MNHEY and CDR2 SVGAGI. Trimming stripped 2 bases from V and 3 bases from J, with 14 bases between. The CDR3 loop reads CASSYQGLGRYEQYF. For the CDR3, the DNA is TGTGCCAGCAGTTACCAGGGGCTGGGGCGCTACGAGCAGTACTTC.

This sequence joins TRBV4-2 and TRBJ2-7; D is unresolved. CDR1 is LGHNA, CDR2 YNFKEQ, per germline. This CDR3 is 14 amino acids long. The V and J ends lost 0 bases and 6 bases respectively, with 12 bases between them. CDR3 amino acids: CASSQDARSFEQYF. The CDR3 DNA is TGTGCCAGCAGCCAAGATGCCCGGAGCTTCGAGCAGTACTTC.

This clone was found once. The chain has TRBV9 and TRBJ1-1; D uncertain. Germline V gene lookup returns CDR1 SGDLS and CDR2 YYNGEE. This CDR3 is 14 amino acids long. The V and J ends lost 4 bases and 0 bases respectively, with 10 bases between them. The chain's CDR3 is CASSRRVMNTEAFF. For the CDR3, the DNA is TGTGCCAGCAGCCGCCGAGTTATGAACACTGAAGCTTTCTTT.

CDR3 bases: TGTGCCAGCAGTGAGACAGGGTTTCCCGGGGAGCTGTTTTTT. Translating gives CASSETGFPGELFF. The V and J genes are TRBV6-4 and TRBJ2-2; 7 bases are a match to TRBD1. The CDR3 is 14 residues long. Per the germline V gene, CDR1 is MRHNA and CDR2 is SNTAGT. V lost 3 bases and J lost 6; bases outside the gene matches: 4.

CDR3 DNA: TGCGCCAGCAGCTTGGCCCCAGGGGGTGTCTCCTACGAGCAGTACTTC. It codes for CASSLAPGGVSYEQYF. The chain links TRBV5-1 to TRBJ2-7; TRBD1 agrees at 7 bases. The V and J ends lost 0 bases and 0 bases, in that order; junction bases with no gene match: 6. Germline CDR1 reads SGHRS; CDR2 reads YFSETQ. This CDR3 comprises 16 residues.